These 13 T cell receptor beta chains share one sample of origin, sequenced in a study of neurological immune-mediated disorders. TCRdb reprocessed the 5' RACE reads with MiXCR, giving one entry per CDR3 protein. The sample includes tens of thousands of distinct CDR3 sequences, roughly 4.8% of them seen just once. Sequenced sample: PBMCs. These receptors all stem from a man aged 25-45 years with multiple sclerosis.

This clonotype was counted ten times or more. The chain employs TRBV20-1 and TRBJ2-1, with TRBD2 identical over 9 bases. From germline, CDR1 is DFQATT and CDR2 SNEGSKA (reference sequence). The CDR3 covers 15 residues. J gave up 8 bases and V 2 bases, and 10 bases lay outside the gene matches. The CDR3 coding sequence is TGCAGTGCTAGACAAAGCGGGGGGACTGTCTATGAGCAGTTCTTC. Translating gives CSARQSGGTVYEQFF.

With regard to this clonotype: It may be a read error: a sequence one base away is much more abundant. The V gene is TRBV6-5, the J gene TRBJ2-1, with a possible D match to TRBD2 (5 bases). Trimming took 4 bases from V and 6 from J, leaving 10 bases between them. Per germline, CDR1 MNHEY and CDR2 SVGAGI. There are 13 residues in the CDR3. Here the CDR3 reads CASSLTTVNEQFF. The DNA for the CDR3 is TGTGCCAGCAGTTTGACTACAGTCAATGAGCAGTTCTTC.

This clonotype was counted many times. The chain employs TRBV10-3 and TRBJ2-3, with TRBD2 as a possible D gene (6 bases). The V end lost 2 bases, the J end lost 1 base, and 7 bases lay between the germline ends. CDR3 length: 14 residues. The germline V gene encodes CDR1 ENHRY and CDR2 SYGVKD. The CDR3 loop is CAISERRGTDTQYF. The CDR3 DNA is TGTGCCATCAGTGAGAGGAGGGGCACAGATACGCAGTATTTT.

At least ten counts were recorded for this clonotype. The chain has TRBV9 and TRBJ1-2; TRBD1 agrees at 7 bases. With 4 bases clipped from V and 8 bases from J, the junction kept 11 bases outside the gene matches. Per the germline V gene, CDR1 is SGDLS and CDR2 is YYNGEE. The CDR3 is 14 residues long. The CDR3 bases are TGTGCCAGCAGCTCAGGGGGGGCCATCGACGGCTACACCTTC. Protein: CASSSGGAIDGYTF.

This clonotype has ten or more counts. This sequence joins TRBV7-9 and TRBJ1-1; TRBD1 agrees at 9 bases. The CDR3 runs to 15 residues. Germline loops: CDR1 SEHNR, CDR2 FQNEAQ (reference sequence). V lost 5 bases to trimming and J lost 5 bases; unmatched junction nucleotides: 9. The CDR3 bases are TGTGCCAGCAGCCCAGAACAGGGGGCGAGGACTGAAGCTTTCTTT. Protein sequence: CASSPEQGARTEAFF.

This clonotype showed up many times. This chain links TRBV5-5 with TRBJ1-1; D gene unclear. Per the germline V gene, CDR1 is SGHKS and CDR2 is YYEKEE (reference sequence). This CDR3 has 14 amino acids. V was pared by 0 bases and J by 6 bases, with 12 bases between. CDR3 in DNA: TGTGCCAGCAGCTTGGATGTGAATCGGGCTGAAGCTTTCTTT. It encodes CASSLDVNRAEAFF.

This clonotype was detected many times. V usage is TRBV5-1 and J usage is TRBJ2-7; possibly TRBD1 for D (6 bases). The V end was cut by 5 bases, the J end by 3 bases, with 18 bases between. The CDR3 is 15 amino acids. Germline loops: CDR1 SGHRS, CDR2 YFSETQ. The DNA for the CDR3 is TGCGCCAGCAGGTTGAGTGGGGGCGCATTCTACGAGCAGTACTTC. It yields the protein CASRLSGGAFYEQYF.

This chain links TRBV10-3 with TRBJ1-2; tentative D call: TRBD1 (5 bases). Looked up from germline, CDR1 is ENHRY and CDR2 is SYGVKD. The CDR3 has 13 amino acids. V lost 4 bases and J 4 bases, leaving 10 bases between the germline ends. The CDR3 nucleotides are TGTGCCATCAGTGGGGGGACCGCCTATGGCTACACCTTC. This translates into CAISGGTAYGYTF.

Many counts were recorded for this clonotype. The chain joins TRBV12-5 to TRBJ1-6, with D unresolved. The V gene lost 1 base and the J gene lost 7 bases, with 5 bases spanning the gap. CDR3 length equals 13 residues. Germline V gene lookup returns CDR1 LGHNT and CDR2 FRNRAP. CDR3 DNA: TGTGCTAGTGGTTTGGAGGAGAATTCACCCCTCCACTTT. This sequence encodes CASGLEENSPLHF.

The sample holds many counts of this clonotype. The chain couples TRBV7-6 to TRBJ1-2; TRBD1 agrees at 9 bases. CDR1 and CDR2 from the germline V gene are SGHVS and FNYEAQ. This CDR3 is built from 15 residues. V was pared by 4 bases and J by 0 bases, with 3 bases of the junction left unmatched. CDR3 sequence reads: CASSSGTGPNYGYTF. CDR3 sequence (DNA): TGTGCCAGCAGCTCGGGGACAGGGCCTAACTATGGCTACACCTTC.

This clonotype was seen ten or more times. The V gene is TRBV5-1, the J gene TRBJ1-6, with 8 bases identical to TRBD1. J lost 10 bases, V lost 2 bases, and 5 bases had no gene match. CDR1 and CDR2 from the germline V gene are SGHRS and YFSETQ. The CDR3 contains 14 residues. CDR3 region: CASSFGQGGSPLHF. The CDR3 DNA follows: TGCGCCAGCAGCTTCGGACAGGGTGGATCACCCCTCCACTTT.

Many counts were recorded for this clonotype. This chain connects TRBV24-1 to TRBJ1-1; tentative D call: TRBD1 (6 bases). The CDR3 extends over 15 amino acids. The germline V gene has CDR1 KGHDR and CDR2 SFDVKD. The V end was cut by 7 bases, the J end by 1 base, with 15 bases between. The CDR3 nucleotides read TGTGCCACCAGGGACAGAGGGGCCGAGAACACTGAAGCTTTCTTT. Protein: CATRDRGAENTEAFF.

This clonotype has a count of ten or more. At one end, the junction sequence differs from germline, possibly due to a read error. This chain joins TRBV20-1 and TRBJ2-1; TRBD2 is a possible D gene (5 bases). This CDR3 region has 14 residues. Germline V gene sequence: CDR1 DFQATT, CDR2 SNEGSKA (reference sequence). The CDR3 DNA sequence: TGCAGTGCTGGAGACTACCCTCGGGTTTATGAGCAGTTCTTC. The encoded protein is CSAGDYPRVYEQFF.